These T cell receptor beta chains were read from a single sample in a study of Ad26.COV2.S vaccination and SARS-CoV-2 variants. Data came from immunoSEQ multiplex PCR; TCRdb stores just in-frame clones and leaves some out. The sample has around 100,000 clones, roughly 84% seen once. Specimen: peripheral blood, collected after recovery from COVID-19. The receptor source for this set is a human donor who had recovered from COVID-19. CDR3s include the opening cysteine and the closing phenylalanine or tryptophan. D genes are given only for firm matches. Clone size appears in some rows only: once, few, many, or a class for an expanded clone.

size | J | D | V | CDR3 | DNA
NA | TRBJ2-7 | TRBD2 | TRBV29-1 | CSGARDYPFYEQYF | TGCAGTGGGGCCCGGGACTATCCTTTCTACGAGCAGTACTTC
NA | TRBJ2-7 | NA | TRBV19 | CASSLGAADYEQYF | TGTGCCAGTAGCCTGGGGGCCGCAGACTACGAGCAGTACTTC
NA | TRBJ1-5 | NA | TRBV7-9 | CASSLVQGQPQHF | TGTGCCAGCAGCTTAGTTCAGGGCCAGCCCCAGCATTTT
NA | TRBJ2-1 | NA | TRBV25-1 | CASSANQGGPYNEQFF | TGTGCCAGCAGTGCAAACCAGGGAGGCCCCTACAATGAGCAGTTCTTC
NA | TRBJ1-2 | NA | TRBV13 | CASSSDGGRGGIGYTF | TGTGCCAGCAGCTCCGACGGGGGCAGGGGAGGAATTGGCTACACCTTC
NA | TRBJ1-4 | NA | TRBV25-1 | CASSPNKGPGEKLFF | TGTGCCAGCAGTCCGAACAAGGGTCCGGGAGAAAAACTGTTTTTT
NA | TRBJ2-7 | TRBD2 | TRBV2 | CASGRPLLAGGHSYEQYF | TGTGCCAGCGGAAGGCCCCTGCTAGCGGGCGGCCACTCCTACGAGCAGTACTTC
NA | TRBJ1-1 | NA | TRBV10-3 | CAISDWRGEAFF | TGTGCCATCAGTGATTGGAGGGGAGAGGCTTTCTTT
NA | TRBJ2-5 | TRBD2 | TRBV10-1 | CASSPGTSGVRGTQYF | TGCGCCAGCAGCCCCGGGACTAGCGGGGTGAGAGGGACCCAGTACTTC
NA | TRBJ1-2 | TRBD1 | TRBV28 | CASSPTGQGYHYGYTF | TGTGCCAGCAGTCCAACGGGACAGGGATACCACTATGGCTACACCTTC
NA | TRBJ1-3 | NA | TRBV7-2 | CASSLAGNTIYF | TGTGCCAGCAGCTTAGCGGGAAACACCATATATTTT
once | TRBJ1-5 | NA | TRBV5-1 | CASSLGGQQPQHF | TGCGCCAGCAGCTTGGGTGGGCAGCAGCCCCAGCATTTT
NA | TRBJ2-7 | TRBD1 | TRBV7-6 | CASKKGTGNYEQYF | TGTGCCAGCAAAAAGGGGACAGGGAATTACGAGCAGTACTTC
NA | TRBJ1-3 | NA | TRBV3-1/TRBV3-2 | CASSHLGGARNTIYF | TGTGCCAGCAGCCACCTCGGCGGGGCTAGAAACACCATATATTTT
NA | TRBJ2-5 | TRBD1 | TRBV6-5 | CASSYTRGLWETQYF | TGTGCCAGCAGTTACACGAGGGGGCTGTGGGAGACCCAGTACTTC
NA | TRBJ2-7 | TRBD2 | TRBV6-5 | CASGRATEQYF | TGTGCCAGCGGGAGGGCGACAGAGCAGTACTTC
NA | TRBJ2-1 | TRBD2 | TRBV28 | CASEDRDLAGNEQFF | TGTGCCAGCGAAGACCGGGACCTAGCGGGCAATGAGCAGTTCTTC
NA | TRBJ2-2 | NA | TRBV19 | CASSTLQAGELFF | TGTGCCAGTAGTACCTTACAGGCCGGGGAGCTGTTTTTT
NA | TRBJ1-1 | NA | TRBV7-8 | CASSLQAGTEAFF | TGTGCCAGCAGCTTACAGGCCGGCACTGAAGCTTTCTTT
once | TRBJ1-1 | NA | TRBV5-1 | CASTLTGRGTEAFF | TGCGCCAGCACCCTAACAGGGAGGGGCACTGAAGCTTTCTTT
NA | TRBJ2-1 | NA | TRBV25-1 | CASSLRQRYEQFF | TGTGCCAGCAGTCTGCGGCAGCGGTATGAGCAGTTCTTC
NA | TRBJ1-2 | NA | TRBV29-1 | CSVRQVYGYTF | TGCAGCGTCCGACAGGTCTATGGCTACACCTTC
NA | TRBJ2-7 | NA | TRBV2 | CASARQAAYEQYF | TGTGCCAGCGCCCGACAGGCTGCCTACGAGCAGTACTTC
NA | TRBJ2-1 | NA | TRBV2 | CASTQGVGLSYNEQFF | TGTGCCAGCACCCAGGGAGTGGGCCTTTCCTACAATGAGCAGTTCTTC
few | TRBJ2-2 | TRBD2 | TRBV7-3 | CASSFSGRTNTGELFF | TGTGCCAGCAGCTTTAGCGGGAGGACGAACACCGGGGAGCTGTTTTTT
NA | TRBJ2-3 | NA | TRBV11-3 | CASSLEGQQGDTQYF | TGTGCCAGCAGCTTAGAGGGACAACAAGGGGATACGCAGTATTTT
NA | TRBJ2-1 | NA | TRBV15 | CATSRDLLGNNEQFF | TGTGCCACCAGCAGAGATCTGTTAGGGAACAATGAGCAGTTCTTC
NA | TRBJ2-5 | TRBD2 | TRBV13 | CASSELGPGRGRLYQETQYF | TGTGCCAGCAGCGAGCTAGGGCCAGGGAGGGGTCGCCTGTACCAAGAGACCCAGTACTTC
NA | TRBJ2-7 | NA | TRBV11-3 | CASSYKHEQYF | TGTGCCAGCAGCTACAAGCACGAGCAGTACTTC
NA | TRBJ2-1 | NA | TRBV4-3 | CASSQDWVTVPPVEQFF | TGCGCCAGCAGCCAAGATTGGGTGACGGTCCCTCCGGTTGAGCAGTTCTTC